This T cell receptor (beta chain) derives from a study of cytomegalovirus exposure and HLA in healthy donors. Both 60 Vbeta primers and 13 Jbeta primers went into the PCR. Some clones are missing from TCRdb's copy, which holds only in-frame ones; the method was immunoSEQ multiplex PCR. This sample carries 150,000 to 200,000 clones, over 75% of them seen once, and the ten largest clones take about 1.8%. This CDR3 is 11 amino acids long. Germline V gene sequence: CDR1 SGHVS, CDR2 FQNEAQ. Material: PBMCs. This TCR was sampled from a man younger than 35 in good health and CMV-seronegative. The V and J genes are TRBV7-8 and TRBJ2-5, with D unresolved. Near its end, the DNA agrees better with TRBJ2-7, so the J call may be wrong. The CDR3 reads CASSSAVEQYF. Here the CDR3 DNA reads TGTGCCAGCAGCTCCGCTGTCGAGCAGTACTTC.